The 14 T cell receptor beta chains below all came from one sample that was sequenced in a study of T cell responses to AZD1222 COVID-19 vaccine. TCRdb's copy holds only in-frame clones and misses some; the assay was immunoSEQ multiplex PCR. Of around 170,000 clones detected, approximately 91% appear once; the ten largest clones hold 0.99%. Sequences were derived from peripheral blood, sampled on day 0 of AZD1222 vaccination. Receptors originate from an adult in good health.

The chain joins TRBV19 to TRBJ1-2, with TRBD1 matching 10 bases. The CDR3 length is 15 residues. V was clipped by 6 bases and J by 4 bases; unmatched bases: 8. Germline CDR1 LNHDA, CDR2 SQIVND (reference sequence). Here the CDR3 reads CASRPTGGVRYGYTF. The CDR3 DNA sequence: TGTGCCAGTAGGCCGACAGGGGGCGTCCGCTATGGCTACACCTTC.

This clone was picked up one time. The chain joins TRBV5-6 to TRBJ2-2; 9 nucleotides match TRBD2. J gave up 3 bases and V 4 bases, and 7 bases lay outside the gene matches. Per germline, CDR1 SGHDT and CDR2 YYEEEE. This CDR3 spans 16 amino acids. CDR3 protein: CASSPPAGGDTGELFF. The CDR3 DNA follows: TGTGCCAGCAGCCCACCGGCGGGGGGGGACACCGGGGAGCTGTTTTTT. The full variable domain, its missing parts supplied by reference TRBV5-6 and TRBJ2-2, is DAGVTQSPTHLIKTRGQQVTLRCSPKSGHDTVSWYQQALGQGPQFIFQYYEEEERQRGNFPDRFSGHQFPNYSSELNVNALLLGDSALYLCASSPPAGGDTGELFFGEGSRLTVL.

V and J are TRBV11-3 and TRBJ1-4; a weak D match, TRBD1 (6 bases). CDR1 is SGHNT, CDR2 YENEEA, per germline. V was pared by 0 bases and J by 0 bases, with 20 bases between. The CDR3 is 20 amino acids. The CDR3 loop is CASSLEGFGRQDATNEKLFF. CDR3 nucleotides: TGTGCCAGCAGCTTAGAAGGGTTCGGGAGACAGGACGCAACTAATGAAAAACTGTTTTTT.

This chain connects TRBV2 to TRBJ1-2; 9 bases are a match to TRBD1. Trimming at V came to 6 bases and at J to 3 bases, leaving 2 bases not matched to a gene. This CDR3 region has 13 residues. The germline gives CDR1 SNHLY, CDR2 FYNNEI. The CDR3 sequence: CASRGQGDYGYTF. CDR3 DNA: TGTGCCAGCAGGGGACAGGGAGACTATGGCTACACCTTC.

The chain recombines TRBV14 with TRBJ1-6; D might be TRBD1 (5 bases). The germline gives CDR1 SGHDN, CDR2 FVKESK. Trimming stripped 0 bases from V and 5 bases from J, with 11 bases between. This CDR3 is built from 16 residues. The CDR3 protein is CASSQEYRLNNSPLHF. CDR3 bases: TGTGCCAGCAGCCAAGAATACAGGCTCAATAATTCACCCCTCCACTTT.

This sequence joins TRBV5-1 and TRBJ1-3, with D tentatively TRBD1 (6 bases). This CDR3 spans 17 amino acids. V lost 0 bases to trimming and J lost 2 bases, with 15 bases between them. Germline assignment: CDR1 SGHRS and CDR2 YFSETQ. The CDR3 region is CASSLALGGPAGNTIYF. The CDR3 DNA reads TGCGCCAGCAGCTTGGCCCTCGGGGGCCCGGCTGGAAACACCATATATTTT. The full variable domain, completed using reference TRBV5-1 and TRBJ1-3, is KAGVTQTPRYLIKTRGQQVTLSCSPISGHRSVSWYQQTPGQGLQFLFEYFSETQRNKGNFPGRFSGRQFSNSRSEMNVSTLELGDSALYLCASSLALGGPAGNTIYFGEGSWLTVV.

In its sample, this clone was seen a few times. This chain links TRBV18 with TRBJ1-6; D is unresolved. This CDR3 comprises 15 residues. The V gene lost 0 bases and the J gene lost 3 bases, with 6 bases spanning the gap. Germline values: CDR1 KGHSH, CDR2 LQKENI. The CDR3 nucleotides read TGTGCCAGCTCACCACCGGGCAACTATAATTCACCCCTCCACTTT. Its translation: CASSPPGNYNSPLHF.

CDR3 residues: CASSPGQLKNIQYF. The CDR3 DNA reads TGTGCCAGCAGCCCGGGACAGCTCAAAAACATTCAGTACTTC. This sequence joins TRBV7-2 and TRBJ2-4; TRBD1 aligns across 7 bases. CDR1 SGHTA and CDR2 FQGNSA come from the germline V gene. J gave up 3 bases and V 5 bases, and 4 bases lay outside the gene matches. The CDR3 contains 14 residues.

V and J are TRBV5-6 and TRBJ1-1; no definite D call. The length of the CDR3 is 13 residues. Germline CDR1 reads SGHDT; CDR2 reads YYEEEE. The V end lost 2 bases, the J end lost 3 bases, and 8 bases lay between the germline ends. In DNA, the CDR3 is TGTGCCAGCAGCTTCGTACAGTACACTGAAGCTTTCTTT. It encodes CASSFVQYTEAFF. Filled out from reference TRBV5-6 and TRBJ1-1, the complete variable domain reads DAGVTQSPTHLIKTRGQQVTLRCSPKSGHDTVSWYQQALGQGPQFIFQYYEEEERQRGNFPDRFSGHQFPNYSSELNVNALLLGDSALYLCASSFVQYTEAFFGQGTRLTVV.

The chain uses TRBV5-4 and TRBJ2-3; 15 bases match TRBD2. V lost 4 bases and J lost 5; bases outside the gene matches: 11. This CDR3 spans 18 amino acids. CDR1 is SGHNT, CDR2 YYREEE, per germline (reference sequence). The CDR3 DNA is TGTGCCAGCAGCGTGGGGACTAGCGGGGGGCCACTGGGAGATACGCAGTATTTT. It encodes CASSVGTSGGPLGDTQYF. The full variable domain, rest sourced from reference TRBV5-4 and TRBJ2-3, is ETGVTQSPTHLIKTRGQQVTLRCSSQSGHNTVSWYQQALGQGPQFIFQYYREEENGRGNFPPRFSGLQFPNYSSELNVNALELDDSALYLCASSVGTSGGPLGDTQYFGPGTRLTVL.

This clone has just one count. This chain joins TRBV25-1 and TRBJ2-3; TRBD2 matches 7 bases. Germline CDR1 reads MGHDK; CDR2 reads SYGVNS. J gave up 3 bases and V 1 base, and 7 bases lay outside the gene matches. The CDR3 length is 16 residues. Written as DNA, the CDR3 is TGTGCCAGCAGTGAATTTTTCGCGGGAGCAACAGATACGCAGTATTTT. This encodes CASSEFFAGATDTQYF.

The V gene is TRBV28, the J gene TRBJ2-5; the match to TRBD2 covers 14 bases. The CDR3 runs to 17 residues. V lost 10 bases to trimming and J lost 2 bases; unmatched junction nucleotides: 12. Germline V CDR1 and CDR2: MDHEN, SYDVKM. The CDR3 DNA follows: TGTGCCACAAAGACTAGCGGGAGGGCCGGTAGGCAAGAGACCCAGTACTTC. It codes for CATKTSGRAGRQETQYF.

This chain links TRBV25-1 with TRBJ2-1, with 8 bases aligning to TRBD2. CDR1 MGHDK and CDR2 SYGVNS come from the germline V gene. V dropped 3 bases and J dropped 7; count of bases not matched to a gene: 11. The CDR3 is 16 residues long. CDR3 bases: TGTGCCAGCAGTGACTGGGCGGGGGGCCTCCGGAATGAGCAGTTCTTC. Amino acids: CASSDWAGGLRNEQFF. Full variable domain (rest looked up from reference TRBV25-1 and TRBJ2-1): EADIYQTPRYLVIGTGKKITLECSQTMGHDKMYWYQQDPGMELHLIHYSYGVNSTEKGDLSSESTVSRIRTEHFPLTLESARPSHTSQYLCASSDWAGGLRNEQFFGPGTRLTVL.

The CDR3 DNA follows: TGTGCCAGCAGCCCCGGACAGGTCAATTCACCCCTCCACTTT. Its protein is CASSPGQVNSPLHF. J is TRBJ1-6 and V is TRBV7-9; TRBD1 aligns across 7 bases. The V segment lost 5 bases and the J segment 7 bases; nucleotides outside the gene matches: 5. Germline V CDR1 and CDR2: SEHNR, FQNEAQ (reference sequence). The CDR3 consists of 14 residues.